Listed below are T cell receptor beta chains from one sample, sequenced in a study of T-cell reconstitution after alpha-beta-depleted transplantation in children. TCRdb independently ran MiXCR on the PCR reads; one entry per CDR3 protein. The sample comprises just over 350,000 distinct CDR3 sequences, 10% to 15% of which are singletons, and around 4.5% rests with the top ten. The starting material was PBMCs, obtained from the stem cell graft. The receptor source for this set is a human donor who donated a stem cell graft to a child with Fanconi anemia. Both conserved end residues are part of each CDR3. The D gene is left open where the match is weak. Clone size is not always given. Where it is, it says once, few, many or a class for expanded clones.

NA,TRBV27,NA,TRBJ2-7,TGTGCCAGCAGTTTAACCCGGGGGTACGAGCAGTACTTC,CASSLTRGYEQYF
few,TRBV4-3,TRBD1,TRBJ2-2,TGCGCCAGCAGCCAGATTCCCCGGACAGGGGCGAACACCGGGGAGCTGTTTTTT,CASSQIPRTGANTGELFF
many,TRBV24-1,NA,TRBJ2-3,TGTGCCACCAGTGATTCTAAGGGAGGAACAGATACGCAGTATTTT,CATSDSKGGTDTQYF
NA,TRBV6-5,TRBD1,TRBJ1-2,TGTGCCAGCAGTTACCCGATTATCCCCACCCGGACAGGGGCCAGGAGCTACACCTTC,CASSYPIIPTRTGARSYTF
many,TRBV12-3/TRBV12-4,TRBD1,TRBJ1-5,TGTGCCAGCAGTCCTCCGTATTTTGGGACAGTAGGGGATCAGCCCCAGCATTTT,CASSPPYFGTVGDQPQHF
many,TRBV12-3/TRBV12-4,NA,TRBJ2-2,TGTGCCAGCAGTTTTTCGGGGGAAACCGGGGAGCTGTTTTTT,CASSFSGETGELFF
NA,TRBV28,NA,TRBJ1-5,TGTGCCAGCACCTCATACACCATAAATCAGCCCCAGCATTTT,CASTSYTINQPQHF
NA,TRBV5-1,NA,TRBJ2-1,TGCGCCAGCAGCTTGTCAGGCTATGATGAGCAGTTCTTC,CASSLSGYDEQFF
few,TRBV7-9,TRBD2,TRBJ2-1,TGTGCCAGCAGCGCCACCGGGACTAGCGGAGGGGTTGAGCAGTTCTTC,CASSATGTSGGVEQFF
many,TRBV20-1,NA,TRBJ2-5,TGCAGTGCTAGAGAGGTCAACCAAGAGACCCAGTACTTC,CSAREVNQETQYF
few,TRBV29-1,NA,TRBJ2-1,TGCAGCGTTGCCGAGACAGGCAATGAGCAGTTCTTC,CSVAETGNEQFF
few,TRBV6-1,NA,TRBJ1-1,TGTGCCAGCAGCCTTTACAGGCCCCGAGGGAACACTGAAGCTTTCTTT,CASSLYRPRGNTEAFF
NA,TRBV4-3,NA,TRBJ1-4,TGCGCCAGCAGCCCTAATTGGGGGTTAGTCAATGAAAAACTGTTTTTT,CASSPNWGLVNEKLFF
NA,TRBV6-1,NA,TRBJ2-1,TGTGCCAGCAGTGAAAGTTACGGCTACAATGAGCAGTTCTTC,CASSESYGYNEQFF
many,TRBV7-2,NA,TRBJ2-2,TGTGCCAGCAGCTTAGAGGCAGGCACCGGGGAGCTGTTTTTT,CASSLEAGTGELFF
NA,TRBV4-3,NA,TRBJ2-6,TGCGCCAGCAGCCAAGATTCCACAGGGGAGGCGACTGGGGCCAACGTCCTGACTTTC,CASSQDSTGEATGANVLTF
few,TRBV4-2,NA,TRBJ2-4,TGTGCCAGCAGCCAAGATCTGGGCAGGAACATTCAGTACTTC,CASSQDLGRNIQYF
few,TRBV12-3/TRBV12-4,NA,TRBJ1-1,TGTGCCAGCAGACGACAAGGAAGGAACACTGAAGCTTTCTTT,CASRRQGRNTEAFF
many,TRBV20-1,NA,TRBJ2-2,TGCAGTGCTAGAGATAGAATAACCGGCCCCGGGGAGCTGTTTTTT,CSARDRITGPGELFF
few,TRBV3-1,NA,TRBJ1-2,TGTGCCAGCAGCCAGGGTGTCCAGGGAGTGGGTGGCTACACCTTC,CASSQGVQGVGGYTF
few,TRBV7-2,NA,TRBJ2-4,TGTGCCAGCACCTTGGGAGCCGGGGACAAAAACATTCAGTACTTC,CASTLGAGDKNIQYF
few,TRBV6-1,NA,TRBJ1-1,TGTGCCAGCAAGGTCCAGGGATGGACTGAAGCTTTCTTT,CASKVQGWTEAFF
NA,TRBV6-2/TRBV6-3,NA,TRBJ1-6,TGTGCCAGCTCTCCAAGGAGGCCCGGGTCTCCACGGAGTTCACCCCTCCACTTT,CASSPRRPGSPRSSPLHF
many,TRBV2,NA,TRBJ2-1,TGTGCCAGCAGTAGACGGGAGAGCTCCTACAATGAGCAGTTCTTC,CASSRRESSYNEQFF
many,TRBV20-1,NA,TRBJ2-3,TGCAGTGCTAGAGATCCGGGCCTAACAGATACGCAGTATTTT,CSARDPGLTDTQYF
few,TRBV10-2,TRBD1,TRBJ1-2,TGCGCCAGCATGGCTCCGACAGGGACCAACTATGGCTACACCTTC,CASMAPTGTNYGYTF
few,TRBV6-1,NA,TRBJ2-6,TGTGCCAGCCAGAGATCCGGGGCCTTCTCTGGGGCCAACGTCCTGACTTTC,CASQRSGAFSGANVLTF
NA,TRBV2,NA,TRBJ2-7,TGTGCCAGCAGTGAAGGGTGGGGGCACTACGAGCAGTACTTC,CASSEGWGHYEQYF
many,TRBV12-3/TRBV12-4,TRBD1,TRBJ2-2,TGTGCCAGCAGGCCAGGACAGGCGAACACCGGGGAGCTGTTTTTT,CASRPGQANTGELFF
NA,TRBV7-3,NA,TRBJ2-7,TGTGCCAGCAGCTTGCAGGTGAACTACGAGCAGTACTTC,CASSLQVNYEQYF
few,TRBV19,NA,TRBJ1-5,TGTGCCAGTAGTATAAGGGCCTTTAGGGAGCCCCAGCATTTT,CASSIRAFREPQHF
few,TRBV5-1,NA,TRBJ1-4,TGCGCCAGCAGCTCAAACAGACGGGTAAATGAAAAACTGTTTTTT,CASSSNRRVNEKLFF
NA,TRBV5-5,TRBD2,TRBJ2-1,TGTGCCAGCAGCCGACGTCCGGGACTACCTTCCAATGAGCAGTTCTTC,CASSRRPGLPSNEQFF
many,TRBV6-5,NA,TRBJ1-1,TGTGCCAGCAGTTTACGAATGGGCACTGAAGCTTTCTTT,CASSLRMGTEAFF
many,TRBV3-1,NA,TRBJ2-5,TGTGCCAGCAGCCGCCTAGGGCTACAAGAGACCCAGTACTTC,CASSRLGLQETQYF
many,TRBV7-8,NA,TRBJ2-2,TGTGCCAGCAGCTCGCGACTAGCGAACACCGGGGAGCTGTTTTTT,CASSSRLANTGELFF
NA,TRBV12-3/TRBV12-4,TRBD1,TRBJ1-5,TGTGCCAGCAGTCCCCGGACAGGGAGTGATCAGCCCCAGCATTTT,CASSPRTGSDQPQHF
few,TRBV10-1,TRBD2,TRBJ2-5,TGCGCCAGCAGTGACCCCGGACTAGCGGGGGAGACCCAGTACTTC,CASSDPGLAGETQYF
few,TRBV12-3/TRBV12-4,TRBD1,TRBJ1-2,TGTGCCAGCAGTTTAAACAGGGGAAGTGATGGCTACACCTTC,CASSLNRGSDGYTF
NA,TRBV3-1,TRBD2,TRBJ2-5,TGTGCCAGCAGCCAAGACCAACGACTAGCGGGGGCTTCAAAAGAGACCCAGTACTTC,CASSQDQRLAGASKETQYF
NA,TRBV5-5,NA,TRBJ1-5,TGTGCCAGCAGCTTGAAAGGGGTCGGGCAGCCCCAGCATTTT,CASSLKGVGQPQHF
few,TRBV9,TRBD1,TRBJ1-4,TGTGCCAGCAGCCCGAGACAGGGCGGTTATGAAAAACTGTTTTTT,CASSPRQGGYEKLFF
NA,TRBV6-6,NA,TRBJ1-1,TGTGCCAGCACCGGAGTTAACACTGAAGCTTTCTTT,CASTGVNTEAFF
many,TRBV15,NA,TRBJ2-1,TGTGCCACCAGCAGAGATCCCAGCTCCTACAATGAGCAGTTCTTC,CATSRDPSSYNEQFF